A single sample is the source of the 30 T cell receptor beta chains below, sequenced in a study of identical twins. Each CDR3 protein gets one entry after TCRdb re-called the 5' RACE reads with MiXCR. The table has about 700,000 distinct CDR3 sequences, around 6.1% seen once. Input material: naive T cells sorted from blood. The receptors come from a man younger than 35 in good health.

Many counts were recorded for this clonotype. The chain couples TRBV28 to TRBJ2-5, with TRBD1 matching 10 bases. The CDR3 extends over 14 amino acids. V was pared by 10 bases and J by 2 bases, with 7 bases of the junction left unmatched. Germline-derived CDR1 and CDR2 are MDHEN and SYDVKM. CDR3 sequence: CATDPGQGQETQYF. The CDR3 DNA sequence: TGTGCCACCGACCCGGGACAGGGGCAAGAGACCCAGTACTTC.

This clonotype showed up many times. This chain links TRBV12-3 or TRBV12-4 with TRBJ2-3, with 8 bases aligning to TRBD2. The CDR3 is 13 amino acids. Trimming took 5 bases from V and 6 from J; bases not matched to a gene: 4. Here the CDR3 reads CASSRVAGDTQYF. The CDR3 DNA follows: TGTGCCAGCAGTAGAGTAGCGGGGGATACGCAGTATTTT.

This clonotype was detected ten times or more. V usage is TRBV12-3 or TRBV12-4 and J usage is TRBJ2-1; D may be TRBD2 (6 bases). This CDR3 has 12 residues. Deletions cut 5 bases from V and 9 bases from J, with 11 bases between. In DNA, the CDR3 is TGTGCCAGCAGTCAAACTAGCCCTGAGCAGTTCTTC. Its translation is CASSQTSPEQFF.

This clonotype was observed many times. The J gene is TRBJ2-3, the V gene TRBV12-3 or TRBV12-4, with 9 bases fitting TRBD1. The length of the CDR3 is 18 residues. V lost 8 bases, J lost 1 base, and 16 bases stayed unmatched. The CDR3 DNA is TGTGCCAGCCAACAGACAGGGGGAGCGTCGGGGGGCACAGATACGCAGTATTTT. It specifies CASQQTGGASGGTDTQYF.

The chain employs TRBV9 and TRBJ2-1; TRBD1 agrees at 12 bases. Germline lookup yields CDR1 SGDLS and CDR2 YYNGEE. V lost 0 bases and J lost 6; bases outside the gene matches: 1. This CDR3 has 15 amino acids. CDR3 bases: TGTGCCAGCAGCGTAGGGGGACAGGGGGCCAATGAGCAGTTCTTC. It encodes CASSVGGQGANEQFF.

In this sample, this clonotype turned up many times. The rearrangement links TRBV6-1 to TRBJ2-2; possibly TRBD1 for D (6 bases). Germline V gives CDR1 MNHNS, CDR2 SASEGT. This CDR3 comprises 14 residues. The V end lost 7 bases, the J end lost 7 bases, and 16 bases lay between the germline ends. CDR3: CASKRYREVGELFF. CDR3 sequence (DNA): TGTGCCAGCAAACGCTACAGGGAAGTCGGGGAGCTGTTTTTT.

This clonotype turned up a few times. The gene calls are TRBV20-1 and TRBJ2-1; 8 bases fit TRBD2. Germline CDR1 is DFQATT and CDR2 is SNEGSKA (reference sequence). The trim removed 3 bases at V and 3 bases at J, leaving 10 bases unmatched. The CDR3 is 16 amino acids. The CDR3 is CSARELAAQNYNEQFF. In DNA, the CDR3 is TGCAGTGCTAGGGAACTAGCGGCCCAGAACTACAATGAGCAGTTCTTC.

The gene calls are TRBV19 and TRBJ1-1; D is unresolved. Germline CDR1 LNHDA, CDR2 SQIVND (reference sequence). The CDR3 consists of 13 residues. V was trimmed by 2 bases and J by 0 bases, leaving 4 bases between them. CDR3 protein: CASSISMNTEAFF. CDR3 bases: TGTGCCAGTAGTATATCGATGAACACTGAAGCTTTCTTT.

The table lists this clonotype with many counts. The chain has TRBV29-1 and TRBJ2-5; D is unresolved. V was cut by 4 bases and J by 2 bases, with 8 bases left in between. The CDR3 totals 12 residues. Germline lookup yields CDR1 SQVTM and CDR2 ANQGSEA. The CDR3 loop is CSVGGYQETQYF. The CDR3 DNA reads as TGCAGCGTTGGAGGTTATCAAGAGACCCAGTACTTC.

At least ten counts were recorded for this clonotype. The chain employs TRBV5-1 and TRBJ2-1; D is unresolved. The ends were cut back, 0 bases at V and 7 bases at J, with 11 bases in the middle. This CDR3 region has 14 residues. Germline CDR1 reads SGHRS; CDR2 reads YFSETQ. The DNA for the CDR3 is TGCGCCAGCAGCTTGGATGCGCCAAGGAATGAGCAGTTCTTC. Encoded protein: CASSLDAPRNEQFF.

V usage is TRBV27 and J usage is TRBJ1-1, with D uncertain. Per the germline V gene, CDR1 is MNHEY and CDR2 is SMNVEV (reference sequence). This CDR3 is built from 14 residues. V gave up 8 bases and J gave up 4 bases, with 17 bases separating them. CDR3 DNA sequence: TGTGCCAGCGGCCCGACACGCAGGCTCACTGAAGCTTTCTTT. Its translation: CASGPTRRLTEAFF.

In its sample, this clonotype was seen many times. This sequence joins TRBV20-1 and TRBJ2-5; perhaps TRBD2 as D (5 bases). Germline CDR1 and CDR2: DFQATT and SNEGSKA (reference sequence). V dropped 0 bases and J dropped 4 bases, with 12 bases sitting between them. The CDR3 runs 14 residues. DNA of the CDR3: TGCAGTGCTAGAGATGCGGCTAGCACAGAGACCCAGTACTTC. Its protein is CSARDAASTETQYF.

This clonotype was seen a handful of times. The rearrangement links TRBV29-1 to TRBJ2-4; a possible D gene is TRBD1 (7 bases). The ends were cut back, 5 bases at V and 7 bases at J, with 12 bases in the middle. The CDR3 has 12 amino acids. Germline CDR1 is SQVTM and CDR2 is ANQGSEA. The CDR3 DNA follows: TGCAGCGTTAGGACAGGAGGGAACATTCAGTACTTC. Translating it yields CSVRTGGNIQYF.

The chain combines TRBV5-1 with TRBJ2-1; TRBD2 aligns across 9 bases. Germline V CDR1 and CDR2: SGHRS, YFSETQ. The CDR3 is made up of 15 amino acids. V was pared by 2 bases and J by 7 bases, with 7 bases of the junction left unmatched. The CDR3 protein is CASSFSAGGLNEQFF. The CDR3 DNA sequence: TGCGCCAGCAGCTTCTCGGCGGGAGGGTTGAATGAGCAGTTCTTC.

The chain has TRBV6-5 and TRBJ1-4; no definite D call. The germline gives CDR1 MNHEY, CDR2 SVGAGI. The ends were cut back, 4 bases at V and 5 bases at J, with 11 bases in the middle. The CDR3 runs 14 residues. CDR3 sequence reads: CASSSGDGNEKLFF. The CDR3 nucleotides read TGTGCCAGCAGTTCTGGCGACGGGAATGAAAAACTGTTTTTT.

Ten or more counts support this clonotype. This chain connects TRBV15 to TRBJ2-3; D possibly uses TRBD1 or TRBD2 (5 bases each). Germline V lookup: CDR1 LNHNV, CDR2 YYDKDF (reference sequence). This CDR3 has 17 residues. Trimming took 0 bases from V and 0 from J, leaving 13 bases between them. The CDR3 here is CATSRDPRGASTDTQYF. The CDR3 region has the DNA TGTGCCACCAGCAGAGATCCTAGGGGAGCTAGCACAGATACGCAGTATTTT.

This clonotype was seen at least ten times. V and J are TRBV7-2 and TRBJ1-1; D remains unclear. Trimming took off 5 bases at V and 10 bases at J, with 14 bases between the two ends. Germline V gene data show CDR1 as SGHTA and CDR2 as FQGNSA. The CDR3 contains 12 residues. CDR3 region: CASSPLGIPAFF. The CDR3 region has the DNA TGTGCCAGCAGCCCCTTGGGGATCCCAGCTTTCTTT.

This clonotype has only a few counts. The chain joins TRBV7-9 to TRBJ2-2, with 9 nucleotides matching TRBD1. The CDR3 runs to 17 residues. Germline lookup yields CDR1 SEHNR and CDR2 FQNEAQ (reference sequence). V gave up 4 bases and J gave up 2 bases; unmatched junction bases: 8. CDR3 region: CASSSPPGQGNTGELFF. The DNA for the CDR3 is TGTGCCAGCAGCTCCCCCCCGGGACAGGGAAACACCGGGGAGCTGTTTTTT.

This clonotype has at least ten counts. As DNA, the CDR3 is TGTGCCAGCAGGGAGCGGGCTATGGGGGCAGATACGCAGTATTTT. Translated: CASRERAMGADTQYF. The rearrangement joins TRBV12-3 or TRBV12-4 to TRBJ2-3; D may be TRBD2 (6 bases). The CDR3 loop spans 15 amino acids. Trimming pared 6 bases from V and 4 bases from J, leaving 17 bases between.

This clonotype has just a few counts. The chain combines TRBV5-5 with TRBJ2-7, with a weak D call TRBD1 (6 bases). Trimming shortened V by 2 bases and J by 2 bases, and 8 bases separated the two germline ends. Germline loops: CDR1 SGHKS, CDR2 YYEKEE (reference sequence). The CDR3 is made up of 13 amino acids. The CDR3 coding sequence is TGTGCCAGCAGCTTTCAGGGGCCCTACGAGCAGTACGTC. This sequence encodes CASSFQGPYEQYV.

The J gene is TRBJ1-5, the V gene TRBV7-2, with a weak D call TRBD1 (5 bases). The V end was cut by 0 bases, the J end by 7 bases, with 13 bases between. The CDR3 length is 15 residues. Germline V lookup: CDR1 SGHTA, CDR2 FQGNSA. The CDR3 spells CASSLAGQGRQPQHF. CDR3 nucleotides: TGTGCCAGCAGCTTAGCGGGGCAGGGCCGGCAGCCCCAGCATTTT. Looking up the rest from reference TRBV7-2 and TRBJ1-5 gives the full variable domain: GAGVSQSPSNKVTEKGKDVELRCDPISGHTALYWYRQSLGQGLEFLIYFQGNSAPDKSGLPSDRFSAERTGGSVSTLTIQRTQQEDSAVYLCASSLAGQGRQPQHFGDGTRLSIL.

Ten or more counts support this clonotype. The chain carries TRBV5-1 and TRBJ2-5, with D perhaps matching TRBD1 (6 bases). The V and J ends lost 1 base and 1 base respectively, with 8 bases between them. The CDR3 is 14 amino acids. CDR1 SGHRS and CDR2 YFSETQ come from the germline V gene. The CDR3 DNA is TGCGCCAGCAGCTTGTCCAGGGGCCAAGAGACCCAGTACTTC. Protein sequence: CASSLSRGQETQYF.

This clonotype was counted ten times or more. V and J are TRBV12-3 or TRBV12-4 and TRBJ1-2; D is uncertain. CDR3 length: 13 amino acids. Trimming removed 6 bases from V and 0 bases from J, with 8 bases in between. CDR3 sequence (DNA): TGTGCCAGCAGGGTCATCCCTAACTATGGCTACACCTTC. Translating gives CASRVIPNYGYTF.

This clonotype was observed many times. This chain joins TRBV6-5 and TRBJ2-5; 8 bases fit TRBD1. With V trimmed by 0 bases and J by 4 bases, 1 base remained unmatched. Looked up from germline, CDR1 is MNHEY and CDR2 is SVGAGI. The CDR3 covers 14 residues. CDR3 residues: CASSYSTGAETQYF. CDR3 bases: TGTGCCAGCAGTTACTCGACAGGGGCAGAGACCCAGTACTTC.

This clonotype was recorded many times. The V and J genes are TRBV5-8 and TRBJ2-7; D is perhaps TRBD2 (6 bases). The CDR3 length is 17 residues. Germline V gives CDR1 SGHTS, CDR2 YDEGEE. Trimming took off 2 bases at V and 2 bases at J, with 20 bases between the two ends. CDR3 coding DNA: TGTGCCAGCAGCTTAAAACCTATAGCGGAAATAACCTACGAGCAGTACTTC. Its protein is CASSLKPIAEITYEQYF. Combining the CDR3 with reference TRBV5-8 and TRBJ2-7 gives the whole variable domain EAGVTQSPTHLIKTRGQQATLRCSPISGHTSVYWYQQALGLGLQFLLWYDEGEERNRGNFPPRFSGRQFPNYSSELNVNALELEDSALYLCASSLKPIAEITYEQYFGPGTRLTVT.

The chain couples TRBV6-1 to TRBJ2-1; D perhaps matches TRBD1 (5 bases). V was pared by 6 bases and J by 7 bases, with 19 bases between. Germline assignment: CDR1 MNHNS and CDR2 SASEGT. There are 15 residues in the CDR3. The CDR3 sequence is CASRLDSTVGNEQFF. The CDR3 coding sequence is TGTGCCAGCAGGCTTGACAGTACAGTGGGAAATGAGCAGTTCTTC.

The rearrangement uses TRBV18 and TRBJ2-5; 10 bases are shared with TRBD2. Germline assignment: CDR1 KGHSH and CDR2 LQKENI. V gave up 4 bases and J gave up 3 bases; unmatched junction bases: 14. The CDR3 runs to 18 residues. DNA of the CDR3: TGTGCCAGCTCACTATATCTGTCTAGCGGGAGCCTCAAAGAGACCCAGTACTTC. It translates to CASSLYLSSGSLKETQYF.

This clonotype occurred many times. CDR3: CASSRLTQETQYF. The CDR3 DNA is TGTGCCAGCTCCCGACTGACCCAAGAGACCCAGTACTTC. This chain joins TRBV6-1 and TRBJ2-5; D gene uncertain. With 8 bases removed from V and 1 base from J, the gap between germline ends came to 11 bases. This CDR3 is built from 13 residues. Per germline, CDR1 MNHNS and CDR2 SASEGT.

The rearrangement joins TRBV7-8 to TRBJ2-7; 9 bases match TRBD2. The trim removed 5 bases at V and 0 bases at J, leaving 5 bases unmatched. Germline-derived CDR1 and CDR2 are SGHVS and FQNEAQ. The CDR3 is 15 residues long. CDR3 region: CASSPSGVSSYEQYV. The CDR3 DNA reads TGTGCCAGCAGCCCTAGCGGGGTAAGCTCCTACGAGCAGTACGTC.

The V and J genes are TRBV24-1 and TRBJ2-1; the D gene is possibly TRBD1 (6 bases). The CDR3 covers 14 residues. Germline V lookup: CDR1 KGHDR, CDR2 SFDVKD. V shed 5 bases and J shed 1 base, with 8 bases lying between them. CDR3 amino acids: CATSVDRSYNEQFF. DNA for the CDR3: TGTGCCACCAGTGTTGACAGGTCCTACAATGAGCAGTTCTTC.